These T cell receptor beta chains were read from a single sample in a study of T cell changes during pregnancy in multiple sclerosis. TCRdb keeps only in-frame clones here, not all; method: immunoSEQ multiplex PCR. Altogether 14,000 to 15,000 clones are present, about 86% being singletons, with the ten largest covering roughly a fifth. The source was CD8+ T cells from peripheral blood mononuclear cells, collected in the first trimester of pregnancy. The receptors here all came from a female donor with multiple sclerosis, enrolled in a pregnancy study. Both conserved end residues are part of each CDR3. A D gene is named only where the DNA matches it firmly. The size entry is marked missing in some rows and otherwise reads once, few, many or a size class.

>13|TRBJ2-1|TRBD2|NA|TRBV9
CASSVEVGREQFF
TGTGCCAGCAGCGTAGAGGTCGGGAGGGAGCAGTTCTTC
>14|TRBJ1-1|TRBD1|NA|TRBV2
CARNQGARNTEAFF
TGTGCCAGGAATCAGGGGGCGCGCAACACTGAAGCTTTCTTT
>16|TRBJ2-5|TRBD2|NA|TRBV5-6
CASSLSSGADQETQYF
TGTGCCAGCAGCTTATCTAGCGGAGCAGATCAAGAGACCCAGTACTTC
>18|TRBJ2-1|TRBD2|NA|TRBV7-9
CASSSAAPLAGARGEQFF
TGTGCCAGCAGCTCAGCCGCTCCCCTAGCGGGGGCTAGGGGTGAGCAGTTCTTC
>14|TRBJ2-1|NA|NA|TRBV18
CASSLESRGNEQFF
TGTGCCAGCTCACTCGAATCCAGGGGCAATGAGCAGTTCTTC
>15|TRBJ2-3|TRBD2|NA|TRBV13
CASSSRTSPADTQYF
TGTGCCAGCAGCTCCCGGACTAGCCCCGCAGATACGCAGTATTTT
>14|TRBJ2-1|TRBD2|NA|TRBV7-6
CASSPGGGKDEQFF
TGTGCCAGCAGCCCCGGGGGGGGGAAAGATGAGCAGTTCTTC
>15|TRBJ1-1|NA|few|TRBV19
CASSFGSLGNTEAFF
TGTGCCAGTAGTTTTGGGTCCCTAGGGAACACTGAAGCTTTCTTT
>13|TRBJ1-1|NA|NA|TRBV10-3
CAISPTANTEAFF
TGTGCCATCAGTCCGACAGCGAACACTGAAGCTTTCTTT
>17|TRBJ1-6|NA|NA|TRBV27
CASSVAALTGFNSPLHF
TGTGCCAGCAGCGTCGCGGCCCTCACAGGGTTCAATTCACCCCTCCACTTT
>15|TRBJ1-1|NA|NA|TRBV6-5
CASRTGVLPGAEAFF
TGTGCCAGCAGGACGGGGGTATTACCGGGGGCTGAAGCTTTCTTT
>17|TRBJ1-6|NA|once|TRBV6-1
CASSEEASRGPNSPLHF
TGTGCCAGCAGTGAAGAAGCCTCGCGGGGTCCCAATTCACCCCTCCACTTT
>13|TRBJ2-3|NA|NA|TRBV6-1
CASTAGRTDTQYF
TGTGCCAGCACCGCGGGAAGGACAGATACGCAGTATTTT
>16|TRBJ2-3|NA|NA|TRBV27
CASSTLLPVWTDTQYF
TGTGCCAGCAGTACGCTTCTTCCGGTTTGGACAGATACGCAGTATTTT
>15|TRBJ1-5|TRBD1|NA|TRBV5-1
CASSLTGQGKQPQHF
TGCGCCAGCAGCCTAACCGGACAGGGTAAGCAGCCCCAGCATTTT
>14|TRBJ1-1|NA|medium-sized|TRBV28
CASSSRGLDTEAFF
TGTGCCAGCAGTTCCAGAGGACTAGACACTGAAGCTTTCTTT
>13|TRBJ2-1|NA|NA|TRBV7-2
CASSPGLLNEQFF
TGTGCCAGCAGCCCGGGACTTTTAAATGAGCAGTTCTTC
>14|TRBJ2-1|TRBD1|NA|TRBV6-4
CASSGGQGAVEQFF
TGTGCCAGCAGTGGGGGACAGGGGGCCGTTGAGCAGTTCTTC
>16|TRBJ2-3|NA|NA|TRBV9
CASSFPPGGPADTQYF
TGTGCCAGCAGCTTCCCACCAGGGGGGCCGGCAGATACGCAGTATTTT
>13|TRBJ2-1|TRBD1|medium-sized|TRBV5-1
CASSLQGGNEQFF
TGCGCCAGCAGCTTACAGGGGGGCAATGAGCAGTTCTTC
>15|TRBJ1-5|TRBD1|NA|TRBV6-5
CASSYGTGEDQPQHF
TGTGCCAGCAGTTACGGGACAGGGGAGGATCAGCCCCAGCATTTT
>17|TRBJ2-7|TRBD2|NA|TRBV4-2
CASSQDSLAGGIYEQYF
TGTGCCAGCAGCCAAGATAGTCTAGCGGGGGGCATCTACGAGCAGTACTTC
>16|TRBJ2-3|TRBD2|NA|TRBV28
CASSGSGRNQMVTQYF
TGTGCCAGCAGTGGAAGCGGGAGAAATCAAATGGTTACGCAGTATTTT
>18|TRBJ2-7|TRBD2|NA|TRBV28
CASSLYLWGTSSPYEQYF
TGTGCCAGCAGTTTATATCTATGGGGGACTAGCTCCCCCTACGAGCAGTACTTC
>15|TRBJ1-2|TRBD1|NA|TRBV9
CASSVGDRASYGYTF
TGTGCCAGCAGCGTAGGAGACAGGGCTAGCTATGGCTACACCTTC
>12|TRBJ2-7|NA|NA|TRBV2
CASSGAPYEQYF
TGTGCCAGCAGTGGGGCCCCCTACGAGCAGTACTTC
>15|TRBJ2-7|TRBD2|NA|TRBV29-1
CSVEFRGLAGREQYF
TGCAGCGTTGAATTTCGGGGGCTAGCGGGGAGAGAGCAGTACTTC
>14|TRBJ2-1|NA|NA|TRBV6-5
CASSYQYSYNEQFF
TGTGCCAGCAGTTATCAGTACTCCTACAATGAGCAGTTCTTC
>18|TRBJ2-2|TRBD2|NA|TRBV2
CASMWTGGPTANTGELFF
TGTGCCAGCATGTGGACGGGAGGCCCTACCGCGAACACCGGGGAGCTGTTTTTT
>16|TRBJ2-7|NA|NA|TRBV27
CASSFSLSGSSYEQYF
TGTGCCAGCAGTTTCTCCCTTAGCGGAAGCTCCTACGAGCAGTACTTC
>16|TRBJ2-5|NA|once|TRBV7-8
CASSLVAGWYQETQYF
TGTGCCAGCAGCTTAGTGGCGGGCTGGTACCAAGAGACCCAGTACTTC
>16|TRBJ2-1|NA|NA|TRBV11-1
CASSHGTPSSYNEQFF
TGTGCCAGCAGCCACGGGACTCCCAGCTCCTACAATGAGCAGTTCTTC
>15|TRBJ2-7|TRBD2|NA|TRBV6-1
CASSGVLAGSFEQYF
TGTGCCAGCAGTGGAGTACTAGCGGGGTCCTTTGAGCAGTACTTC
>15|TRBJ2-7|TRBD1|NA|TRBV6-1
CASSGRTGDTYEQYF
TGTGCCAGCAGTGGAAGGACAGGGGATACCTACGAGCAGTACTTC
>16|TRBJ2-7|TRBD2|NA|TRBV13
CASSLVRRERNYEQYF
TGTGCCAGCAGCTTAGTTAGGCGGGAGAGGAACTACGAGCAGTACTTC
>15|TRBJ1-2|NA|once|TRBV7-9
CASSLAGGKNYGYTF
TGTGCCAGCAGCTTAGCGGGCGGGAAGAACTATGGCTACACCTTC
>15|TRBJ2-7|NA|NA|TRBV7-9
CASSSPDRGSREQYF
TGTGCCAGCAGCTCCCCGGACAGAGGGTCGCGCGAGCAGTACTTC
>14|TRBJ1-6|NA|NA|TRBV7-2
CASSLGQGISPLHF
TGTGCCAGCAGCTTAGGTCAGGGAATTTCACCCCTCCACTTT
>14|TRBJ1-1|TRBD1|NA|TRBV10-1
CASSGGTGDTEAFF
TGCGCCAGCAGTGGGGGGACAGGCGACACTGAAGCTTTCTTT
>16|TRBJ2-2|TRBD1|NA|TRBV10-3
CAISERQGVNTGELFF
TGTGCCATCAGTGAGAGACAGGGGGTTAACACCGGGGAGCTGTTTTTT
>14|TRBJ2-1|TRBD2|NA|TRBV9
CASSGGRVPLEQFF
TGTGCCAGCAGCGGTGGGAGGGTACCCCTTGAGCAGTTCTTC
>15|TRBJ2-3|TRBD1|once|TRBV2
CASSGQGPSTDTQYF
TGTGCCAGCAGTGGACAGGGCCCGAGCACAGATACGCAGTATTTT
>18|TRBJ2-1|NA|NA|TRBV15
CATSRGGSPGQRPNEQFF
TGTGCCACCAGCAGAGGGGGTTCCCCTGGACAGCGTCCGAATGAGCAGTTCTTC
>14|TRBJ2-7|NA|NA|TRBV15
CATSTKGGSYEQYF
TGTGCCACCAGCACTAAAGGGGGCTCCTACGAGCAGTACTTC
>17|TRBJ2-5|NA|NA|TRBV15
CATSRPPGLTQQETQYF
TGTGCCACCAGCAGACCCCCGGGATTGACCCAGCAAGAGACCCAGTACTTC
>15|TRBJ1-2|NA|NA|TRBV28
CASSPPLLGLMGYTF
TGTGCCAGCAGTCCGCCTCTTCTGGGGCTGATGGGCTACACCTTC